These T cell receptor beta chains were read from a single sample in a study of T-cell reconstitution after alpha-beta-depleted transplantation in children. TCRdb reprocessed the PCR reads via MiXCR and lists one record per CDR3 protein. The sample lists around 410,000 distinct CDR3 sequences; 11% were seen once. The material sequenced was PBMCs from the stem cell graft donor, taken from the stem cell graft. These TCRs come from a human donor who donated a stem cell graft to a child with acute myeloid leukemia. Both conserved end residues are part of each CDR3. A D gene is named only where the DNA matches it firmly. Where a row states a size, it is once, few, many or the class of an expanded clone; other rows omit it.

d_gene	abundance	j_gene	v_gene	CDR3aa	CDR3nt
TRBD2	many	TRBJ2-5	TRBV7-2	CASSFWTSGKETQYF	TGTGCCAGCAGCTTCTGGACTAGCGGGAAAGAGACCCAGTACTTC
-	few	TRBJ1-6	TRBV5-6	CASSPRRITGHSPLHF	TGTGCCAGCAGCCCCAGAAGAATCACAGGCCATTCACCCCTCCACTTT
TRBD2	-	TRBJ2-7	TRBV12-3/TRBV12-4	CASSWLGLAGSSYEQYF	TGTGCCAGCAGTTGGTTGGGACTAGCGGGAAGCTCCTACGAGCAGTACTTC
-	-	TRBJ1-4	TRBV5-6	CASSFQQNEKLFF	TGTGCCAGCAGCTTCCAACAGAATGAAAAACTGTTTTTT
TRBD1	-	TRBJ2-1	TRBV5-1	CASSLITGVFRYNEQFF	TGCGCCAGCAGCTTGATTACAGGGGTTTTTCGGTACAATGAGCAGTTCTTC
-	few	TRBJ2-4	TRBV10-3	CATAAGSVKYF	TGTGCCACCGCAGCCGGCTCAGTCAAGTACTTC
-	few	TRBJ2-7	TRBV6-1	CASRTDRSYEQYF	TGTGCCAGCAGGACCGACAGGTCCTACGAGCAGTACTTC
TRBD2	few	TRBJ2-5	TRBV12-3/TRBV12-4	CASSPPGGARETQYF	TGTGCCAGCAGTCCTCCGGGAGGGGCTAGGGAGACCCAGTACTTC
TRBD1	many	TRBJ2-7	TRBV13	CASSLTGVWGSSYEQYF	TGTGCCAGCAGCTTAACAGGGGTGTGGGGGAGCTCCTACGAGCAGTACTTC
TRBD1	-	TRBJ2-7	TRBV6-1	CARTGQDIFYEQYF	TGTGCCCGAACGGGACAGGATATATTCTACGAGCAGTACTTC
-	few	TRBJ2-1	TRBV5-1	CASSSEGYNEQFF	TGCGCCAGCAGCTCTGAGGGGTACAATGAGCAGTTCTTC
TRBD2	many	TRBJ2-3	TRBV20-1	CSAHPGLAGSDTQYF	TGCAGTGCTCATCCGGGACTAGCGGGAAGTGATACGCAGTATTTT
TRBD2	-	TRBJ2-1	TRBV12-3/TRBV12-4	CASVAGGPYNEQFF	TGTGCCAGCGTAGCGGGAGGGCCCTACAATGAGCAGTTCTTC
-	-	TRBJ2-2	TRBV2	CASSVGLTGELFF	TGTGCCAGCAGTGTCGGGCTCACCGGGGAGCTGTTTTTT
-	many	TRBJ2-2	TRBV7-9	CASSEAGSNTGELFF	TGTGCCAGCAGCGAAGCGGGCAGTAACACCGGGGAGCTGTTTTTT
TRBD1	-	TRBJ1-2	TRBV9	CASSAERTGRNYGYTF	TGTGCCAGCAGCGCTGAAAGGACAGGGCGGAACTATGGCTACACCTTC
TRBD2	-	TRBJ2-7	TRBV20-1	CSASGAGATYEQYF	TGCAGTGCTAGTGGGGCGGGAGCAACCTACGAGCAGTACTTC
-	few	TRBJ1-5	TRBV7-2	CASSESWFRGRDQPQHF	TGTGCCAGCAGCGAGAGTTGGTTTCGGGGCAGGGATCAGCCCCAGCATTTT
-	many	TRBJ2-1	TRBV7-2	CASSLVGDEQFF	TGTGCCAGCAGCTTAGTCGGGGATGAGCAGTTCTTC
-	-	TRBJ2-3	TRBV20-1	CSAREGYHTQYF	TGCAGTGCTAGAGAGGGCTACCATACGCAGTATTTT
TRBD1	many	TRBJ1-1	TRBV5-4	CASSGTGGRGTEAFF	TGTGCCAGCAGCGGGACAGGGGGCCGGGGCACTGAAGCTTTCTTT
-	-	TRBJ1-1	TRBV5-1	CASRLANREGTEAFF	TGCGCCAGCAGGTTGGCGAACAGGGAGGGCACTGAAGCTTTCTTT
-	-	TRBJ1-1	TRBV5-1	CASSFWTVNTEAFF	TGCGCCAGCAGCTTTTGGACAGTGAACACTGAAGCTTTCTTT
-	many	TRBJ2-4	TRBV5-1	CASRWTLAKNIQYF	TGCGCCAGCAGGTGGACACTGGCCAAAAACATTCAGTACTTC
TRBD2	-	TRBJ2-2	TRBV7-2	CASSSSSGSSGGELFF	TGTGCCAGCAGCTCGTCTAGCGGGAGTTCCGGCGGGGAGCTGTTTTTT
TRBD1	-	TRBJ1-1	TRBV7-9	CASSLPTGMNTEAFF	TGTGCCAGCAGCTTACCGACAGGGATGAACACTGAAGCTTTCTTT
TRBD2	-	TRBJ2-1	TRBV20-1	CCARASSGRTGNDEQFF	TGCTGTGCTAGAGCCTCTAGCGGGAGGACGGGAAACGATGAGCAGTTCTTC
-	-	TRBJ2-7	TRBV30	CAWTGDSYEQYF	TGTGCCTGGACGGGGGACAGCTACGAGCAGTACTTC
-	few	TRBJ1-5	TRBV27	CASRSGGTHSYQPQHF	TGTGCCAGCAGATCAGGAGGGACTCATTCGTACCAGCCCCAGCATTTT
TRBD1	-	TRBJ1-2	TRBV9	CASSPRTGWGNYGYTF	TGTGCCAGCAGCCCTCGGACAGGATGGGGTAACTATGGCTACACCTTC
TRBD1	many	TRBJ1-6	TRBV7-8	CASRVDRGYSPLHF	TGTGCCAGCAGAGTGGACAGGGGGTATTCACCCCTCCACTTT
-	-	TRBJ2-7	TRBV7-2	CASSFGLTYEQYF	TGTGCCAGCAGCTTTGGGCTTACCTACGAGCAGTACTTC
TRBD1	many	TRBJ2-2	TRBV12-3/TRBV12-4	CASSRDRGRVTGELFF	TGTGCCAGCAGTCGCGACAGGGGGCGCGTCACCGGGGAGCTGTTTTTT
TRBD1	-	TRBJ1-3	TRBV29-1	CSVEEQGAGNTIYF	TGCAGCGTTGAAGAGCAGGGGGCTGGAAACACCATATATTTT
-	many	TRBJ2-2	TRBV7-8	CASSLGYRENTGELFF	TGTGCCAGCAGCTTAGGTTATCGGGAGAACACCGGGGAGCTGTTTTTT
-	-	TRBJ2-3	TRBV27	CASSLGSVGTDTQYF	TGTGCCAGCAGTTTAGGGTCGGTAGGCACAGATACGCAGTATTTT
TRBD1	few	TRBJ2-2	TRBV27	CASSPIQGIANTGELFF	TGTGCCAGCAGCCCCATACAGGGGATCGCGAACACCGGGGAGCTGTTTTTT
-	-	TRBJ2-1	TRBV5-1	CASSTDPQGDEQFF	TGCGCCAGCAGCACGGACCCCCAAGGCGATGAGCAGTTCTTC
-	few	TRBJ2-1	TRBV20-1	CSARGARNEQFF	TGCAGTGCTAGAGGGGCGCGGAATGAGCAGTTCTTC
TRBD1	-	TRBJ1-6	TRBV20-1	CSARALQGGSPLHF	TGCAGTGCTAGAGCCTTACAGGGGGGATCACCCCTCCACTTT
-	-	TRBJ2-3	TRBV6-5	CASSYSSRDTQYF	TGTGCCAGCAGTTACTCGAGCCGGGATACGCAGTATTTT
TRBD1	-	TRBJ2-5	TRBV12-3/TRBV12-4	CASRIQGSEETQYF	TGTGCCAGCAGAATACAGGGGTCGGAGGAGACCCAGTACTTC
TRBD1	-	TRBJ1-4	TRBV18	CASSPAGTGSEKLFF	TGTGCCAGCTCACCAGCCGGGACAGGCAGTGAAAAACTGTTTTTT
TRBD1	-	TRBJ1-2	TRBV2	CASRKGTGAIYGYTF	TGTGCCAGCAGGAAAGGGACAGGGGCAATCTATGGCTACACCTTC
TRBD2	-	TRBJ2-1	TRBV5-6	CASVSGANNEQFF	TGTGCCAGCGTTAGCGGGGCTAACAATGAGCAGTTCTTC
-	-	TRBJ2-3	TRBV11-2	CASSLWRSTDTQYF	TGTGCCAGCAGCTTGTGGAGGAGCACAGATACGCAGTATTTT
-	few	TRBJ2-1	TRBV7-2	CASRASDRSYNEQFF	TGTGCCAGCAGGGCTAGCGATCGCTCCTACAATGAGCAGTTCTTC
TRBD1	-	TRBJ1-1	TRBV2	CASSERLLGDRGRAFF	TGTGCCAGCAGCGAAAGGTTGTTAGGGGACAGGGGGCGAGCTTTCTTT
-	few	TRBJ2-2	TRBV5-1	CASSSGTSIGELFF	TGCGCCAGCAGCTCCGGGACTTCTATCGGGGAGCTGTTTTTT
TRBD2	-	TRBJ2-1	TRBV20-1	CSARNSGGADEQFF	TGCAGTGCTAGGAATAGCGGGGGGGCTGATGAGCAGTTCTTC
TRBD2	few	TRBJ2-2	TRBV6-5	CASSYLQAGGHYTGELFF	TGTGCCAGCAGTTACCTTCAAGCGGGGGGACACTACACCGGGGAGCTGTTTTTT
TRBD2	-	TRBJ2-2	TRBV6-1	CASGLGGLSTAELFF	TGTGCCAGCGGATTGGGGGGGTTGAGCACCGCGGAGCTGTTTTTT
-	-	TRBJ2-1	TRBV4-3	CASSQVQGFSYNEQFF	TGCGCCAGCAGCCAAGTTCAGGGGTTCTCCTACAATGAGCAGTTCTTC
TRBD1	-	TRBJ2-1	TRBV6-5	CASSYFGTGGFDEQFF	TGTGCCAGCAGTTATTTCGGGACAGGGGGCTTCGATGAGCAGTTCTTC
TRBD2	few	TRBJ2-2	TRBV6-1	CASSSLAGTNTGELFF	TGTGCCAGCAGCTCCCTAGCGGGAACGAACACCGGGGAGCTGTTTTTT
TRBD1	-	TRBJ1-5	TRBV7-9	CASSPTGVSNQPQHF	TGTGCCAGCAGTCCAACAGGGGTTAGCAATCAGCCCCAGCATTTT
-	many	TRBJ2-1	TRBV6-2/TRBV6-3	CASSYEAAQFF	TGTGCCAGCAGTTACGAGGCGGCGCAGTTCTTC
-	-	TRBJ2-3	TRBV29-1	CSVASGAGTDTQYF	TGCAGCGTTGCGTCGGGGGCCGGCACAGATACGCAGTATTTT
-	many	TRBJ1-1	TRBV20-1	CSARDLGQQAFF	TGCAGTGCTAGAGATCTTGGACAGCAAGCTTTCTTT
TRBD1	-	TRBJ2-2	TRBV6-1	CVSRPPGQDTGELFF	TGTGTCAGCAGGCCGCCGGGACAGGACACCGGGGAGCTGTTTTTT